This T cell receptor (beta chain) originates from a study of shared clonotypes between healthy human individuals. Overall study: Donors had three CD4 naive, three CD4 memory, two CD8 naive and one CD8 memory plate apiece.

Study-level points and caveats: Compared with clonotypes that all four donors shared, non-shared clonotypes had lower generation probabilities. It was observed that about 5% of naive CD4 clonotypes were shared across several donors.

The germline CDR1 and CDR2 sequences are MNHEY and SMNVEV (reference sequence). There are 15 residues in the CDR3. V lost 2 bases to trimming and J lost 12 bases, with 20 bases between them. In the original workflow: For the immunoSEQ data, sequences were junction-only without quality scores, so filtering differed. Assay: immunoSEQ multiplex PCR; the TCRdb copy retains only in-frame clones and omits some. The V and J calls and clone size were taken over from that table, and D and trimming were inferred from the DNA. The sample consists of 2 million or so clones, 95% of them appearing once. Of note for this clone: The antigen remains unidentified.

The specimen sequenced was naive CD4+ T cells sorted from blood. The subset was: CD45RA+ positively selected. The clonotype was recovered from a man aged 18 to 29 in good health. This sequence joins TRBV27 and TRBJ2-1, with D uncertain. For the CDR3, the DNA is TGTGCCAGCAGTTTAGCCGGAGTATTCGAGACTTCGCAGTTCTTC. This translates into CASSLAGVFETSQFF.